This entry concerns a single T cell receptor beta chain. Per the original methods: Amplification of reference gene primers was used by the study to estimate nucleated cell counts. Sequenced by immunoSEQ multiplex PCR; TCRdb stores in-frame clones only, minus some. From that table come the V and J calls and clone size; the DNA was used to work out D and trimming. This table has 150,000 to 200,000 clones, roughly nine tenths appearing once. This entry is derived from a study of blood T cell repertoires in COVID-19. Study-wide background: Samples representing acute and convalescent COVID-19 were sourced from the United States, Italy and Spain. PBMCs, B-cell-depleted T cells, or T cells were the source of the cDNA or gDNA that made up the material.

V was pared by 8 bases and J by 1 base, with 3 bases of the junction left unmatched. The CDR3 has 14 amino acids. Germline loops: CDR1 KGHDR, CDR2 SFDVKD. The material sequenced was peripheral blood. The chain recombines TRBV24-1 with TRBJ2-2; 7 bases agree with TRBD2. This TCR was recovered from a man between 18 and 29 years old who had recovered from COVID-19. The CDR3 DNA follows: TGTGCCACCAAGCCTAGCGGGAACACCGGGGAGCTGTTTTTT. Its protein is CATKPSGNTGELFF.